Below, one TCR beta chain is given with its context. Its recognized antigen is unknown. It has no much larger one-base neighbor in the sample; base qualities were not kept. The immunoSEQ Assay, a bias-controlled multiplex PCR, was used to amplify TCRbeta CDR3 regions from genomic DNA. On the authors' methods: Within the assay, amplification of reference gene primers was used to estimate how many nucleated cells each sample contained. To quantify the absolute abundance of each unique TCRbeta CDR3 rearrangement, sequence reads were collapsed and filtered. For each sample, productive Simpson clonality was calculated as the square root of Simpson's diversity index over productive rearrangements. TCRdb obtained this table from immuneACCESS and retained in-frame rearrangements with V and J assigned. These tables miss some clones; where compared with another copy, unresolved V genes account for less than half of the shortfall, and the remainder is unexplained. V, J and clone size derive from that table, while D and trimming were established from the DNA sequence. For this sample there are 100,000 or so clones; about 78% appear just once. The ten largest clones take up about 15% of the sample.

V lost 7 bases and J lost 4 bases, and the count of bases not matched to a germline gene is 1. The germline V gene (reference sequence) specifies MNHEY as CDR1 and SMNVEV as CDR2. Its CDR3 holds 11 amino acids, cysteine through phenylalanine. CDR3 DNA is the only sequence kept; it has 33 bases, read in frame from the first base. The data were obtained in a study of blood T cell repertoires in COVID-19 (TCRdb year 2020). For the study in its entirety: Samples covering the acute and convalescent phases of COVID-19 were provided by collaborators in the United States, Italy and Spain. The samples were drawn from the first 160 participants of the ongoing ImmuneRACE study and from 1,200 or so subjects provided by 6 global collaborators. Nearly every sample came with metadata listing a de-identified subject ID, COVID-19 status, age in years and sex. The repertoires were released in a freely available public database meant as a resource for research on the immune response to SARS-CoV-2. The material from the prospective study consisted of cDNA or gDNA derived from T cells, B-cell-depleted T cells, or PBMCs. Where available, HLA class I and class II types were taken from metadata supplied by the sample provider and were not determined by assay-based typing. The dataset comprised deeply sampled blood TCRbeta repertoires from subjects exposed to, actively infected with, or recovered from COVID-19. Beyond this particular receptor, the publication reports: The amount of clinical and demographic metadata varied by source and participant and was provided uncurated.

Collaborating institutions collected whole blood in K2EDTA tubes following their own protocols. For TCRbeta analysis, collaborator samples were shipped as frozen whole blood, as isolated PBMCs, or as DNA extracted from either sample type. The sequencing input was peripheral blood. This chain joins TRBV27 to TRBJ2-7, and TRBD2 aligns with 7 junction nucleotides. This receptor was identified in a woman over 75 with acute or convalescent COVID-19. At the DNA level, the sequence is TGTGCCAGCACCGGGGGGTACGAGCAGTACTTC. The translation is CASTGGYEQYF.